The 26 T cell receptor beta chains presented below share a single source sample, sequenced in a study of beta chain features in type 1 diabetes. Study-wide points: Moderate yet significant TCRB CDR3 shortening was seen in Type 1 diabetes patients in all four CD4+ subsets.

The antigens of these receptors remain unknown. TCRB transcripts that were expressed got sequenced, as all of the isolated RNA had been reverse transcribed. Profiling relied on immunoSEQ multiplex PCR, and the TCRdb table lists in-frame clones only, not all of them. The sample includes 150,000 to 200,000 clones, 63% of them seen just once. The sequenced sample was naive CD4+ T cells from blood. All receptors come from a young man with type 1 diabetes.

The chain couples TRBV27 to TRBJ1-6; 9 bases align to TRBD1. Germline CDR1 is MNHEY and CDR2 is SMNVEV (reference sequence). The CDR3 has 15 residues. J lost 6 bases, V lost 4 bases, and 4 bases had no gene match. The CDR3 protein is CASSSRDRVNSPLHF. The CDR3 DNA reads as TGTGCCAGCAGTTCCCGGGACAGGGTTAATTCACCCCTCCACTTT.

This clone was counted a few times. The CDR3 bases are TGTGCCTGGAGTTTAAGACAGGTTAACACTGAAGCTTTCTTT. Protein product: CAWSLRQVNTEAFF. J is TRBJ1-1 and V is TRBV30; the D gene is possibly TRBD1 (6 bases). Trimming removed 2 bases from V and 2 bases from J, with 12 bases in between. The germline CDR1 and CDR2 sequences are GTSNPN and SVGIG (reference sequence). The CDR3 has 14 amino acids.

The chain links TRBV2 to TRBJ2-6, with D hard to call. The CDR3 is 16 amino acids. V gave up 10 bases and J gave up 0 bases, with 16 bases separating them. Germline V gene data show CDR1 as SNHLY and CDR2 as FYNNEI. For the CDR3, the DNA is TGTGCCATCCCCCTCAGCCAGAGCTCTGGGGCCAACGTCCTGACTTTC. It is translated as CAIPLSQSSGANVLTF.

This clone has a handful of counts. The J gene is TRBJ2-7, the V gene TRBV6-6; D remains ambiguous. Trimming took 0 bases from V and 2 from J, leaving 11 bases between them. The CDR3 contains 15 residues. Germline V gene sequence: CDR1 MNHNY, CDR2 SVGAGI (reference sequence). CDR3 sequence: CASSYSRPTAYEQYF. As DNA, the CDR3 is TGTGCCAGCAGTTACTCACGTCCGACGGCCTACGAGCAGTACTTC.

The chain combines TRBV4-3 with TRBJ2-7; D unresolved. V lost 0 bases and J lost 4, with 10 bases in between. Germline assignment: CDR1 LGHNA and CDR2 YSLEER. This CDR3 comprises 14 residues. In DNA form, the CDR3 reads TGCGCCAGCAGCCAAGATTCGGCCAGGTACGAGCAGTACTTC. Translated, it gives CASSQDSARYEQYF.

The chain joins TRBV19 to TRBJ2-7, with D possibly matching TRBD2 (6 bases). Between the trimmed V and J ends, which lost 3 bases and 0 bases, there was a span of 24 bases. Looked up from germline, CDR1 is LNHDA and CDR2 is SQIVND (reference sequence). This CDR3 contains 19 residues. The CDR3 region is CASSMMFGTASTSSYEQYF. DNA of the CDR3: TGTGCCAGTAGTATGATGTTCGGGACTGCTTCCACGAGCTCCTACGAGCAGTACTTC. The whole variable domain, remainder taken from reference TRBV19 and TRBJ2-7, is DGGITQSPKYLFRKEGQNVTLSCEQNLNHDAMYWYRQDPGQGLRLIYYSQIVNDFQKGDIAEGYSVSREKKESFPLTVTSAQKNPTAFYLCASSMMFGTASTSSYEQYFGPGTRLTVT.

The chain joins TRBV19 to TRBJ2-3, with D unclear. V was cut by 5 bases and J by 3 bases, with 9 bases left in between. The CDR3 has 13 amino acids. The germline V gene has CDR1 LNHDA and CDR2 SQIVND (reference sequence). This chain's CDR3 is CASSGRRTDTQYF. In DNA, the CDR3 is TGTGCCAGTAGTGGACGCCGTACAGATACGCAGTATTTT.

V usage is TRBV7-2 and J usage is TRBJ2-5, with D perhaps matching TRBD1 (5 bases). V shed 5 bases and J shed 1 base, with 8 bases lying between them. This CDR3 is 13 amino acids long. The germline V gene encodes CDR1 SGHTA and CDR2 FQGNSA. CDR3 sequence (DNA): TGTGCCAGCAGCCTAAGGGGCCAAGAGACCCAGTACTTC. Protein: CASSLRGQETQYF.

A few counts support this clone. The gene calls are TRBV9 and TRBJ1-4; no firm D call. CDR3 length equals 15 residues. Trimming took off 0 bases at V and 5 bases at J, with 11 bases between the two ends. Germline V lookup: CDR1 SGDLS, CDR2 YYNGEE. For the CDR3, the DNA is TGTGCCAGCAGCGTAGCTACGGACGGGAATGAAAAACTGTTTTTT. It specifies CASSVATDGNEKLFF.

This sequence joins TRBV5-6 and TRBJ2-7; TRBD1 might be the D (6 bases). V was cut by 0 bases and J by 5 bases, with 6 bases left in between. Looked up from germline, CDR1 is SGHDT and CDR2 is YYEEEE. The CDR3 has 12 amino acids. The CDR3 coding sequence is TGTGCCAGCAGCTTGGACAGGGACGAGCAGTACTTC. It is translated as CASSLDRDEQYF.

This clone appeared a few times. The chain employs TRBV28 and TRBJ2-1; a possible D gene is TRBD2 (6 bases). The CDR3 runs 15 residues. V was trimmed by 1 base and J by 6 bases, leaving 13 bases between them. CDR1 MDHEN and CDR2 SYDVKM come from the germline V gene. The CDR3 nucleotides read TGTGCCAGCAGTTTATCGACGGTCGGGAGCAATGAGCAGTTCTTC. This gives the protein CASSLSTVGSNEQFF.

The rearrangement uses TRBV6-6 and TRBJ2-1; D call uncertain. The ends were cut back, 7 bases at V and 4 bases at J, with 11 bases in the middle. The CDR3 totals 13 residues. CDR1 is MNHNY, CDR2 SVGAGI, per germline (reference sequence). The CDR3 sequence: CASKETPYNEQFF. The CDR3 bases are TGTGCCAGCAAAGAGACACCTTACAATGAGCAGTTCTTC.

V and J are TRBV29-1 and TRBJ1-2; perhaps TRBD1 as D (6 bases). The germline V gene encodes CDR1 SQVTM and CDR2 ANQGSEA. V was trimmed by 3 bases and J by 8 bases, leaving 10 bases between them. The CDR3 length is 11 residues. The CDR3 region is CSVEGQTGYTF. The CDR3 DNA follows: TGCAGCGTTGAGGGACAAACGGGCTACACCTTC.

This chain links TRBV9 with TRBJ2-1, with 8 bases matching TRBD1. V lost 0 bases and J lost 4; bases outside the gene matches: 3. The germline gives CDR1 SGDLS, CDR2 YYNGEE. The CDR3 consists of 15 residues. The chain's CDR3 is CASSVEGDRYNEQFF. The CDR3 DNA reads as TGTGCCAGCAGCGTAGAAGGGGACAGGTACAATGAGCAGTTCTTC.

This chain links TRBV7-9 with TRBJ2-5, with 10 bases matching TRBD1. This CDR3 has 15 residues. The junction had 4 bases not matched to a gene; V was cut back by 5 bases and J by 1 base. The germline V gene has CDR1 SEHNR and CDR2 FQNEAQ (reference sequence). The CDR3 nucleotides are TGTGCCAGCAGCCAGGACAGGGGGTTCCAAGAGACCCAGTACTTC. Translated, it gives CASSQDRGFQETQYF.

J is TRBJ2-2 and V is TRBV7-2, with D possibly TRBD1 on 6 matching bases. Looked up from germline, CDR1 is SGHTA and CDR2 is FQGNSA. The CDR3 is made up of 15 amino acids. Trimming took off 4 bases at V and 0 bases at J, with 9 bases between the two ends. The CDR3 coding sequence is TGTGCCAGCAGCTCCAGACAGGCGAACACCGGGGAGCTGTTTTTT. Its translation: CASSSRQANTGELFF.

The rearrangement uses TRBV6-4 and TRBJ2-5, with D uncertain. Germline CDR1 is MRHNA and CDR2 is SNTAGT. The length of the CDR3 is 8 residues. The V end was cut by 8 bases, the J end by 7 bases, with 2 bases between. The CDR3 region has the DNA TGTGCCAGCGGGACCCAGTACTTC. It codes for CASGTQYF.

V gene TRBV30 combines with J gene TRBJ1-5, with D maybe TRBD1 (6 bases). The V gene's germline CDR1 is GTSNPN and CDR2 SVGIG (reference sequence). The CDR3 runs to 15 residues. Trimming stripped 2 bases from V and 1 base from J, with 12 bases between. The CDR3 protein is CAWSWGRGSNQPQHF. In DNA, the CDR3 is TGTGCCTGGAGTTGGGGGAGGGGGAGCAATCAGCCCCAGCATTTT. The whole variable domain, remainder taken from reference TRBV30 and TRBJ1-5, is SQTIHQWPATLVQPVGSPLSLECTVEGTSNPNLYWYRQAAGRGLQLLFYSVGIGQISSEVPQNLSASRPQDRQFILSSKKLLLSDSGFYLCAWSWGRGSNQPQHFGDGTRLSIL.

The V call is TRBV28, the J call TRBJ2-5, with D hard to call. This CDR3 contains 14 residues. Germline CDR1 reads MDHEN; CDR2 reads SYDVKM. The V end was cut by 1 base, the J end by 2 bases, with 8 bases between. Here the CDR3 reads CASSLLGTQETQYF. CDR3 DNA sequence: TGTGCCAGCAGTTTATTGGGTACTCAAGAGACCCAGTACTTC.

The chain carries TRBV10-3 and TRBJ2-5, with D perhaps matching TRBD1 (5 bases). The V end lost 8 bases, the J end lost 3 bases, and 10 bases lay between the germline ends. The CDR3 has 12 residues. Germline CDR1 and CDR2: ENHRY and SYGVKD. The CDR3: CAIQGAEETQYF. Here the CDR3 DNA reads TGTGCCATCCAAGGGGCAGAAGAGACCCAGTACTTC.

The V gene is TRBV21-1, the J gene TRBJ2-4; TRBD2 reflects the table's D call only, with no check against the DNA. TRBV21-1 is a listed pseudogene. CDR3 length: 16 amino acids. The CDR3, as DNA: TGTGCCAGCAGCAAAGCGAGGGTTGTAGCCAAAAACATTCAGTACTTC. Its protein product is CASSKARVVAKNIQYF.

The rearrangement uses TRBV7-9 and TRBJ2-7, with TRBD1 identical over 9 bases. Looked up from germline, CDR1 is SEHNR and CDR2 is FQNEAQ (reference sequence). The CDR3 sequence is 14 residues long. J was trimmed by 2 bases and V by 5 bases; bases with no gene match: 4. CDR3 protein: CASSKGQGTYEQYF. CDR3 bases: TGTGCCAGCAGCAAAGGACAGGGGACCTACGAGCAGTACTTC.

The chain employs TRBV20-1 and TRBJ2-1, with a weak D call TRBD2 (5 bases). Between the trimmed V and J ends, which lost 3 bases and 11 bases, there was a span of 11 bases. Germline assignment: CDR1 DFQATT and CDR2 SNEGSKA (reference sequence). The CDR3 is 11 residues long. DNA of the CDR3: TGCAGTGCTAGTCGAGGGTCTCAGCAGTTCTTC. Protein sequence: CSASRGSQQFF.

The chain recombines TRBV7-2 with TRBJ2-7; 10 nucleotides agree with TRBD1. Trimming took 7 bases from V and 6 from J; bases not matched to a gene: 9. Germline CDR1 reads SGHTA; CDR2 reads FQGNSA. The CDR3 loop spans 14 amino acids. Here the CDR3 reads CASTTGDRGGEQYF. In nucleotides, the CDR3 is TGTGCCAGCACCACGGGGGACAGGGGAGGCGAGCAGTACTTC.

This clone was seen a single time. The chain couples TRBV29-1 to TRBJ1-1; D is perhaps TRBD1 (6 bases). Trimming stripped 5 bases from V and 6 bases from J, with 22 bases between. Looked up from germline, CDR1 is SQVTM and CDR2 is ANQGSEA. The CDR3 has 15 residues. The CDR3, as DNA: TGCAGCGTTAGCGTCAGGGGCCGCGAAGCTTCTGAAGCTTTCTTT. It codes for CSVSVRGREASEAFF.

This clone has only one observation. The V and J genes are TRBV29-1 and TRBJ2-3; TRBD1 might be the D (5 bases). The CDR3 is made up of 14 amino acids. Germline V lookup: CDR1 SQVTM, CDR2 ANQGSEA. V was shortened by 1 base and J by 6 bases, with 14 bases between the two germline ends. CDR3 nucleotides: TGCAGCGTTGAAGTTCAGGCCGCAGGGGATACGCAGTATTTT. Its translation is CSVEVQAAGDTQYF.